Sequencing of this T cell receptor (beta chain) was carried out in a study of cytomegalovirus exposure and HLA in healthy donors. Across the study: Approximately 180 million T cells yielded roughly 100 million unique TCR beta sequences, as an earlier analysis found.

The CDR3 is made up of 14 amino acids. Germline loops: CDR1 MNHNY, CDR2 SVGAGI (reference sequence). The V gene end was trimmed by 7 bases and the J gene end by 2 bases; junction bases not matched to a gene: 5. It was with 60 Vbeta and 13 Jbeta primers that the PCR ran. Only in-frame clones appear in the TCRdb table, and some are missing; sequencing was by immunoSEQ multiplex PCR. The sample holds 100,000 or so clones, 74% seen once. This chain connects TRBV6-6 to TRBJ2-5; 9 bases match TRBD2. Material for sequencing was PBMCs. The receptor was isolated from a man in his fifties or sixties in good health and CMV-seropositive. CDR3 amino acids: CASNGLARQETQYF. CDR3 nucleotides: TGTGCCAGCAACGGACTAGCGCGTCAAGAGACCCAGTACTTC.